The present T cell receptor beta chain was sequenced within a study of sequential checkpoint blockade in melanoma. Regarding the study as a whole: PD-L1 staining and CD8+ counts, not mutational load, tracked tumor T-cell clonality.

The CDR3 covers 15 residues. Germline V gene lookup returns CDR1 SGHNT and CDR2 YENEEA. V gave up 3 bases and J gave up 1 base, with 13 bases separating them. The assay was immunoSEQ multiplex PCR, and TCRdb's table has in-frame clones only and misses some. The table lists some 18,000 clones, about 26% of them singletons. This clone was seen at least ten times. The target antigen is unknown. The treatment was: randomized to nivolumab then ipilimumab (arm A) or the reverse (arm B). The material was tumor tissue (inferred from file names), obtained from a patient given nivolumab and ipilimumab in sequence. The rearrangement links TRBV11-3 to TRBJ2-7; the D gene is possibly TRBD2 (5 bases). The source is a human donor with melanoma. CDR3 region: CASSLLASVSYEQYF. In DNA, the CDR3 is TGTGCCAGCAGCTTGTTAGCGTCAGTATCCTACGAGCAGTACTTC.